Each of the 27 T cell receptor beta chains below was sequenced from the same sample in a study of tumor-infiltrating lymphocytes in primary liver carcinoma. Unsorted whole blood yielded the blood RNA, and germline DNA was also extracted. Starting material of 500 ng total RNA yielded TCR beta cDNA via a constant-region primer. Employing slightly modified ARM-PCR, three nested multiplex PCR rounds were run, and these gave rise to the TCR beta libraries. Each of the first two PCR rounds ran roughly 10 cycles with TRBV1-TRBV30 forward and C-beta reverse primers. TCRdb reprocessed the multiplex PCR reads with MiXCR, giving one entry per CDR3 protein. The sample lists approximately 300,000 distinct CDR3 sequences, 65% occurring once. The source material was peripheral blood. The source is a man aged 40-55 years with primary liver carcinoma and hepatitis B virus infection.

DNA of the CDR3: TGTGCCAGTAGTACCGACCTGGGGTACGAGCAGTACTTC. It yields the protein CASSTDLGYEQYF. The rearrangement joins TRBV19 to TRBJ2-7; D ambiguous. V was trimmed by 4 bases and J by 4 bases, leaving 11 bases between them. Germline CDR1 LNHDA, CDR2 SQIVND (reference sequence). CDR3 length: 13 amino acids.

On this clonotype: The junction shows a germline mismatch at one end, possibly a read error. The chain has TRBV5-4 and TRBJ2-1, with D tentatively TRBD2 (6 bases). The CDR3 length is 15 residues. Germline loops: CDR1 SGHNT, CDR2 YYREEE (reference sequence). The CDR3 sequence is CASSWASERANEKFF. The CDR3 nucleotides are TGTGCCAGCAGCTGGGCTAGCGAGAGGGCCAATGAGAAGTTCTTC.

On this clonotype: This could be a read error, since a much larger clone is one nucleotide away. The chain has TRBV6-2 or TRBV6-3 and TRBJ2-3, with D possibly TRBD2 on 6 matching bases. There are 12 residues in the CDR3. The V end was cut by 5 bases, the J end by 8 bases, with 11 bases between. CDR1 and CDR2 (germline): MNHEY, SVGEGT. The CDR3 is CASSEWRGTQYF. The CDR3, as DNA: TGTGCCAGCAGTGAATGGAGGGGTACGCAGTATTTT.

V is TRBV14 and J is TRBJ1-1; the D is unclear. The CDR3 is 15 residues long. From germline, CDR1 is SGHDN and CDR2 FVKESK. DNA of the CDR3: TGTAGCAGCAGCCCTCAACCGCGGCTGAACACTGAAGCTTTCTTT. Protein sequence: CSSSPQPRLNTEAFF.

This clonotype was counted a few times. V usage is TRBV7-9 and J usage is TRBJ1-2, with 12 nucleotides matching TRBD1. Germline V gives CDR1 SEHNR, CDR2 FQNEAQ (reference sequence). The ends lost 5 bases at V and 3 bases at J; junction bases unmatched: 4. The CDR3 has 15 amino acids. CDR3 amino acids: CASSKGTGGDYGYTF. The CDR3, as DNA: TGTGCCAGCAGCAAAGGGACAGGGGGCGACTATGGCTACACCTTC.

This CDR3 reads CACSLGGRLKEQYF. In nucleotides, the CDR3 is TGTGCTTGCAGCCTCGGGGGAAGACTCAAGGAGCAGTACTTC. The chain is built from TRBV12-3 or TRBV12-4 and TRBJ2-7; D possibly corresponds to TRBD2 (6 bases). The CDR3 is made up of 14 amino acids.

On this clonotype: This may be a read error, as it is one base from a much larger clone. This chain links TRBV12-3 or TRBV12-4 with TRBJ2-7; D is possibly TRBD2 (6 bases). The CDR3 has 15 residues. Here the CDR3 DNA reads TGTGCCAGCAGTTTATCGGGACTGAGCTCCAACGAGCAGTACTTC. It translates to CASSLSGLSSNEQYF.

This clonotype was seen once. The junction departs from germline at one end; a sequencing error may be responsible. The J gene is TRBJ2-3, the V gene TRBV11-1; the D gene is possibly TRBD2 (7 bases). From germline, CDR1 is SGHAT and CDR2 FQDESV (reference sequence). There are 16 residues in the CDR3. CDR3 coding DNA: TGTGCCAGCAGCTTAACACGCGGGGGCCCCACAGATACGCAGTGTTTT. Translation gives CASSLTRGGPTDTQCF.

CDR3 region: CAWSNLAGANVLTF. Here the CDR3 DNA reads TGTGCCTGGAGTAACCTGGCTGGGGCCAACGTCCTGACTTTC. J is TRBJ2-6 and V is TRBV30; D is unresolved. The germline V and J ends were trimmed by 2 bases and 2 bases, with 7 bases remaining between them. There are 14 residues in the CDR3. Germline V gene lookup returns CDR1 GTSNPN and CDR2 SVGIG (reference sequence).

To note about this clonotype: The junction differs from germline at one of its ends, possibly a read error. The chain joins TRBV12-3 or TRBV12-4 to TRBJ1-1; D ambiguous. The CDR3 length is 12 residues. The chain's CDR3 is CASGYVTAETFF. CDR3 nucleotide sequence: TGTGCCAGCGGGTATGTGACGGCTGAAACTTTCTTT.

A note on this clonotype: A read error may produce the germline difference seen at one junction end. This chain uses TRBV11-1 with TRBJ2-1; a possible D gene is TRBD2 (5 bases). The CDR3 runs 15 residues. Germline V gene sequence: CDR1 SGHAT, CDR2 FQDESV (reference sequence). CDR3 DNA sequence: TGTGCCAGCAGCGACTCTGGCTCATCCTACAATGAGCGGTTCTTT. It translates to CASSDSGSSYNERFF.

As for this clonotype: A much larger clone differs from this one at a single base, so this may be a read error. The gene calls are TRBV6-2 or TRBV6-3 and TRBJ2-3; D is uncertain. Trimming stripped 5 bases from V and 11 bases from J, with 17 bases between. The germline CDR1 and CDR2 sequences are MNHEY and SVGEGT. The CDR3 extends over 13 amino acids. The CDR3 DNA is TGTGCCAGCAGTCAAACGACAATGGGTGTGCAGTATTTT. Translated, it gives CASSQTTMGVQYF.

As regards this clonotype: At one of its ends the junction is not consistent with the germline gene, which may arise from a read error. The DNA for the CDR3 is TGTGCCAGCAGCTTTACAGGGGGGAATCAGCCCCAGCGTTTT. This sequence encodes CASSFTGGNQPQRF. The chain combines TRBV11-2 with TRBJ1-5; TRBD1 matches at 8 bases. Germline lookup yields CDR1 SGHAT and CDR2 FQNNGV. The CDR3 has 14 amino acids.

The chain couples TRBV5-1 to TRBJ2-7, with D possibly matching TRBD1 (5 bases). Trimming removed 1 base at V and 3 bases at J, with 11 bases between. The CDR3 spans 14 residues. Germline V gives CDR1 SGHRS, CDR2 YFSETQ. The CDR3, as DNA: TGCGCCAGCAGCTTGTCAAGGGGCCTCTACGAGCAGTACTTC. It codes for CASSLSRGLYEQYF.

This rearrangement joins TRBV29-1 to TRBJ2-2; D is unresolved. With 3 bases removed from V and 2 bases from J, the gap between germline ends came to 10 bases. The CDR3 is made up of 14 amino acids. The germline gives CDR1 SQVTM, CDR2 ANQGSEA. The CDR3: CSVEYGVNTGELFF. The CDR3 DNA sequence: TGCAGCGTTGAGTACGGCGTAAACACCGGGGAGCTGTTTTTT.

Of note for this clonotype: A much larger clone lies a single base off, so this may be a read error. The DNA of the CDR3 is TGTGACAGCAGCCAAGATCGGAAGGGCTGGAGCAATAACTATGGCTACACCTTC. It codes for CDSSQDRKGWSNNYGYTF. The rearrangement links TRBV4-2 to TRBJ1-2; D ambiguous. This CDR3 comprises 18 residues. Germline V gene data show CDR1 as LGHNA and CDR2 as YNFKEQ.

As to this clonotype: The junction differs from germline at one of its ends, possibly a read error. The chain carries TRBV7-3 and TRBJ2-2; 8 positions agree with TRBD1. The CDR3 covers 14 residues. Germline values: CDR1 SGHTA, CDR2 FQGTGA. CDR3 bases: TGTGCCGGCAGAACCGGACAGGGAACCGGGGAGCTGTTTTTT. The encoded protein is CAGRTGQGTGELFF.

Details on this clonotype: This may stem from a read error, because a much larger clone lies one nucleotide away. This chain links TRBV7-9 with TRBJ1-2; maybe TRBD1 (6 bases). The CDR3 sequence is 12 residues long. Deletions cut 5 bases from V and 8 bases from J, with 12 bases between. The germline gives CDR1 SEHNR, CDR2 FQNEAQ (reference sequence). The DNA for the CDR3 is TGTGCCAGCAGCCCAAGGGGGGAAGGCTACACCTTC. It codes for CASSPRGEGYTF.

The rearrangement joins TRBV7-2 to TRBJ2-7; D uncertain. The V end was cut by 2 bases, the J end by 0 bases, with 11 bases between. Germline V CDR1 and CDR2: SGHTA, FQGNSA. The CDR3 runs 15 residues. Here the CDR3 reads CASSLYGIGSYEQYF. The DNA for the CDR3 is TGTGCCAGCAGCTTATATGGAATCGGCTCCTACGAGCAGTACTTC.

This sequence joins TRBV30 and TRBJ2-1; TRBD2 aligns across 11 bases. Germline assignment: CDR1 GTSNPN and CDR2 SVGIG (reference sequence). J was trimmed by 9 bases and V by 0 bases; bases with no gene match: 4. The CDR3 runs 14 residues. CDR3 sequence reads: CAWSVLAGGGEQFF. The CDR3 nucleotides are TGTGCCTGGAGTGTTCTAGCGGGGGGTGGTGAGCAGTTCTTC.

A few counts support this clonotype. This chain links TRBV12-3 or TRBV12-4 with TRBJ2-2; no reliable D call. This CDR3 is built from 16 residues. The germline V and J ends were trimmed by 7 bases and 3 bases, with 18 bases remaining between them. The DNA for the CDR3 is TGTGCCAGCACCCAAGGCCCGACACGATACACCGGGGAGCTGTTTTTT. This encodes CASTQGPTRYTGELFF.

This rearrangement joins TRBV19 to TRBJ2-7, with D possibly TRBD2 on 5 matching bases. This CDR3 is built from 13 residues. Germline CDR1 LNHDA, CDR2 SQIVND (reference sequence). CDR3 protein: CTTSGQSGDEQYF. The CDR3 DNA is TGTACCACTAGTGGGCAATCTGGCGACGAGCAGTACTTC.

This clonotype was seen more than once but under ten times. This chain connects TRBV7-9 to TRBJ2-2; 11 bases are a match to TRBD1. CDR1 and CDR2 from the germline V gene are SEHNR and FQNEAQ (reference sequence). This CDR3 comprises 15 residues. J gave up 9 bases and V 4 bases, and 7 bases lay outside the gene matches. The CDR3 bases are TGTGCCAGCAGCTCGGACAGGGGGCGGACCTGGGAGCTGTTTTTT. This encodes CASSSDRGRTWELFF.

This clonotype occurred many times. DNA of the CDR3: TGTGCCAGCAGCCAAGATACTTGGGGGACAGGAGTCAATTCACCCCTCCACTTT. It translates to CASSQDTWGTGVNSPLHF. The chain links TRBV4-2 to TRBJ1-6; 8 bases align to TRBD1. V dropped 0 bases and J dropped 7; count of bases not matched to a gene: 11. Germline V gene sequence: CDR1 LGHNA, CDR2 YNFKEQ. This CDR3 is 18 amino acids long.

The chain links TRBV12-3 or TRBV12-4 to TRBJ2-5; the match to TRBD1 covers 8 bases. The CDR3 is 16 residues long. Unmatched junction bases numbered 17, after V lost 10 bases and J lost 4 bases. The CDR3 loop is CANSHGVPGGGETQYF. CDR3 DNA: TGTGCCAACAGCCATGGGGTTCCAGGGGGCGGAGAGACCCAGTACTTC.

Ten or more counts support this clonotype. The chain is built from TRBV11-3 and TRBJ2-3; the D gene is possibly TRBD2 (6 bases). V was trimmed by 2 bases and J by 5 bases, leaving 11 bases between them. Germline CDR1 SGHNT, CDR2 YENEEA. The CDR3 totals 14 residues. CDR3 coding DNA: TGTGCCAGCAGCTTACGAAGGGGAGGAGATACGCAGTATTTT. Protein product: CASSLRRGGDTQYF.

Only one count was recorded for this clonotype. The rearrangement uses TRBV4-1 and TRBJ2-5; the match to TRBD1 covers 8 bases. The CDR3 covers 14 residues. Trimming took 8 bases from V and 14 from J; bases not matched to a gene: 19. Looked up from germline, CDR1 is MGHRA and CDR2 is YSYEKL. CDR3 bases: TGCGCCAGCGGCTCAGCCGGGACAGGCCAGACGACTTACTTC. It is translated as CASGSAGTGQTTYF.